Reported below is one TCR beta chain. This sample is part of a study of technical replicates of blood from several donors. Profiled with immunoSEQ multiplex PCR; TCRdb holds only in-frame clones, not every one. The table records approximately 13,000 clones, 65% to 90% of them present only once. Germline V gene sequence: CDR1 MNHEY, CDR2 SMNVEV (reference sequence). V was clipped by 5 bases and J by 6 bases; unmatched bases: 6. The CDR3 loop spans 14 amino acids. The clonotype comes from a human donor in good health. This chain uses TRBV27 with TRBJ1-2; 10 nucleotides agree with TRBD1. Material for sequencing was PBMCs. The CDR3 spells CASSATGGANGYTF. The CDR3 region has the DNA TGTGCCAGCAGTGCGACAGGGGGCGCGAATGGCTACACCTTC.